One TCR beta chain is described in this entry. Its antigen is still unknown. The sample carries other DNA sequences with the same CDR3. From germline, CDR1 is SGHRS and CDR2 YFSETQ. The CDR3 spans 13 residues. With 3 bases clipped from V and 2 bases from J, the junction kept 1 base outside the gene matches. These data belong to a study of cytomegalovirus exposure and HLA in healthy donors. The data were produced by immunoSEQ multiplex PCR, yet TCRdb's version contains in-frame clones alone and is incomplete. The sample consists of roughly 330,000 clones, 87% of them appearing once. Whole-study results and caveats: A few chains linked to CMV were shown in vitro to be specific for CMV antigens. In a later analysis, first-cohort TCR clusters were found to tend to co-occur in the roughly 120 validation repertoires. Reportedly, diagnosis of cytomegalovirus status by the classifier showed high specificity and sensitivity.

The receptor was isolated from a woman aged 25-40 years in good health and CMV-seropositive. V is TRBV5-1 and J is TRBJ2-5, with TRBD2 matching 7 bases. Sequenced sample: PBMCs. The CDR3, as DNA: TGCGCCAGCAGCTGGGGGGGGCAAGAGACCCAGTACTTC. As protein: CASSWGGQETQYF.